This note documents a single TCR beta chain sequence. The entry originates in a study of T cell responses to AZD1222 COVID-19 vaccine. There are 12 residues in the CDR3. Germline values: CDR1 MDHEN, CDR2 SYDVKM. V was pared by 4 bases and J by 6 bases, with 9 bases between. The method was immunoSEQ multiplex PCR; TCRdb's version includes in-frame clones alone and lacks a portion of them. Of some 100,000 clones in the sample, approximately 87% are singletons; the top ten hold 2.5% to 4%. This chain links TRBV28 with TRBJ1-2, with D unresolved. This specimen was peripheral blood, taken on day 0 of AZD1222 vaccination. The receptor was isolated from an adult in good health. Here the CDR3 DNA reads TGTGCCAGCAGTTCGTTTACTGATGGCTACACCTTC. It translates to CASSSFTDGYTF.